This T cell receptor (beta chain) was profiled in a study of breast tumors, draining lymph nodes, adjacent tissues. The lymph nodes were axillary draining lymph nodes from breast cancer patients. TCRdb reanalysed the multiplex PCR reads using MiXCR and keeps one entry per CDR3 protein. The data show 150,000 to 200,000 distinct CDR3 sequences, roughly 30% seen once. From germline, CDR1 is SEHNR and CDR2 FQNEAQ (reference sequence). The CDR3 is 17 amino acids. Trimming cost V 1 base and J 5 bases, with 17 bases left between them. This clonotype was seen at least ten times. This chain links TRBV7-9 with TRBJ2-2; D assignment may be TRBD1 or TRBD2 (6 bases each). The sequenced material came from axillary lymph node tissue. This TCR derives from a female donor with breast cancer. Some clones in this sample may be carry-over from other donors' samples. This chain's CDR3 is CASSLVDSWGATGELFF. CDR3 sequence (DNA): TGTGCCAGCAGCTTAGTCGATTCTTGGGGGGCGACCGGGGAGCTGTTTTTT.